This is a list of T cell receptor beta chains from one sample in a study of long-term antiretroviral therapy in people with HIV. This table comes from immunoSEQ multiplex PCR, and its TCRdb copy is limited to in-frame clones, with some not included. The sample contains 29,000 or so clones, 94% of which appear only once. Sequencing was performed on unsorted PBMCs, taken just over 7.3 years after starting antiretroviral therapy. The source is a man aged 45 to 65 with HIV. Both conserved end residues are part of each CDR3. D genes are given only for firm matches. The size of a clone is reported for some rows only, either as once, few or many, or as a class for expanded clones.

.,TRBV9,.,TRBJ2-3,CASSPGRWYTDTQYF,TGTGCCAGCAGCCCCGGCAGGTGGTACACAGATACGCAGTATTTT
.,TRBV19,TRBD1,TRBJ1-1,CASSIARDRTEAFF,TGTGCCAGTTCTATCGCCCGGGACAGGACTGAAGCTTTCTTT
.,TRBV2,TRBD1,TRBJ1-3,CASSRQGQAGNTIYF,TGTGCCAGCAGTCGACAGGGGCAGGCTGGAAACACCATATATTTT
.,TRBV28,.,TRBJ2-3,CASSLPSTDTQYF,TGTGCCAGCAGTTTGCCAAGCACAGATACGCAGTATTTT
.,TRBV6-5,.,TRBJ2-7,CASSTWRAGSYEQYF,TGTGCCAGCAGTACCTGGAGGGCGGGATCCTACGAGCAGTACTTC
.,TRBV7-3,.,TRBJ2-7,CASSLTGDSNEQYF,TGTGCCAGCAGCCTTACGGGCGACTCGAACGAGCAGTACTTC
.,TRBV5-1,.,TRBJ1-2,CASSLSVNYGYTF,TGCGCCAGCAGCTTAAGTGTGAACTATGGCTACACCTTC
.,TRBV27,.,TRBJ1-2,CASSSIPDYNYGYTF,TGTGCCAGCAGTTCCATCCCGGATTATAACTATGGCTACACCTTC
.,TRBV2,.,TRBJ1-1,CASSVRAGNTEAFF,TGTGCCAGCAGTGTCAGGGCAGGGAACACTGAAGCTTTCTTT
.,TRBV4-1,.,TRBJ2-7,CASSQVGISYEQYF,TGCGCCAGCAGCCAAGTCGGAATCTCCTACGAGCAGTACTTC
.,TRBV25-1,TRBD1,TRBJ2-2,CASSGQGRIGELFF,TGTGCCAGCAGTGGACAGGGTCGAATCGGGGAGCTGTTTTTT
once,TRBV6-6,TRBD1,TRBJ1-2,CASSYSDRGDGGYTF,TGTGCCAGCAGTTATTCGGACAGGGGGGATGGTGGCTACACCTTC
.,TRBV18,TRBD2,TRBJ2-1,CASSWSGGRNEQFF,TGTGCCAGCTCATGGTCGGGGGGGCGGAATGAGCAGTTCTTC
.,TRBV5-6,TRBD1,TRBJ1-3,CASSPGQVSGNTIYF,TGTGCCAGCAGCCCAGGACAGGTTTCTGGAAACACCATATATTTT
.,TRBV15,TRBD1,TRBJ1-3,CATSGQVSGNTIYF,TGTGCCACTTCTGGACAGGTCTCTGGAAACACCATATATTTT
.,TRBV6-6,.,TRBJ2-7,CASSYGLGYEQYF,TGTGCCAGCAGTTATGGATTAGGCTACGAGCAGTACTTC
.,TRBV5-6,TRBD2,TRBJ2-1,CASSLERGALNEQFF,TGTGCCAGCAGCTTGGAGCGGGGGGCACTTAATGAGCAGTTCTTC
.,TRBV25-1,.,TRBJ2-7,CASSDPRGSGSYEQYF,TGTGCCAGCAGTGACCCCCGCGGGTCAGGGTCCTACGAGCAGTACTTC
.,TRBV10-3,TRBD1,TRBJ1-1,CAIRPGQGAGEAFF,TGTGCCATCAGGCCGGGACAGGGGGCGGGTGAAGCTTTCTTT
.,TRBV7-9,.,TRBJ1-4,CASSFLGEKLFF,TGTGCCAGCAGCTTCCTTGGGGAAAAACTGTTTTTT
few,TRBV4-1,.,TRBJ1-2,CASSQDSSNYGYTF,TGCGCCAGCAGCCAAGATTCCTCAAACTATGGCTACACCTTC
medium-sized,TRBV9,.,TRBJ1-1,CASSRAGSMGEAFF,TGTGCCAGCAGCCGGGCGGGGTCGATGGGTGAAGCTTTCTTT
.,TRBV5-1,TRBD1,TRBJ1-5,CASSLETGYQPQHF,TGCGCCAGCAGCTTGGAGACAGGGTACCAGCCCCAGCATTTT
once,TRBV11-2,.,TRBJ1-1,CASSPGGPEAFF,TGTGCCAGCAGCCCAGGTGGTCCTGAAGCTTTCTTT
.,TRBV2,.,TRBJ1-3,CVDRRSLSGNTIYF,TGTGTCGATCGGCGGTCCCTCTCTGGAAACACCATATATTTT
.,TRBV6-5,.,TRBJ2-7,CASSWSLGSSYEQYF,TGTGCCAGCAGTTGGAGCCTGGGCAGCTCCTACGAGCAGTACTTC
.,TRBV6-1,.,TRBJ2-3,CASRTEDGSTDTQYF,TGTGCCAGCAGAACAGAGGACGGGAGCACAGATACGCAGTATTTT
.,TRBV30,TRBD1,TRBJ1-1,CAWSVPGGIGTNTEAFF,TGTGCCTGGAGTGTCCCAGGGGGCATCGGGACGAACACTGAAGCTTTCTTT
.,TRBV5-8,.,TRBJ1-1,CASSLGVLNTEAFF,TGTGCCAGCAGCCTAGGGGTACTGAACACTGAAGCTTTCTTT
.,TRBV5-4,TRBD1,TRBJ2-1,CASSLGQENNEQFF,TGTGCCAGCAGCTTAGGACAGGAGAACAATGAGCAGTTCTTC
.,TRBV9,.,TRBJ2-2,CASSVTFALGYTGELFF,TGTGCCAGCAGCGTAACCTTCGCGTTGGGGTACACCGGGGAGCTGTTTTTT
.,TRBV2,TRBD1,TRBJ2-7,CASSSTGTGAGYEQYF,TGTGCCAGCAGCTCCACCGGGACAGGGGCCGGATACGAGCAGTACTTC
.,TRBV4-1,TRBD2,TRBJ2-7,CASSQGLAGGPNDEQYF,TGCGCCAGCAGCCAAGGCTTAGCGGGGGGGCCTAACGACGAGCAGTACTTC
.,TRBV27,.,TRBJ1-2,CASSLRGRGPLNYGYTF,TGTGCCAGCAGTTTACGGGGGAGAGGCCCGCTTAACTATGGCTACACCTTC
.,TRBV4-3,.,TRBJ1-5,CASSQDRAGDQPQHF,TGCGCCAGCAGCCAAGATCGGGCAGGCGATCAGCCCCAGCATTTT
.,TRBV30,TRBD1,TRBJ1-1,CAWSVKNPQGQNTEAFF,TGTGCCTGGAGTGTAAAGAACCCACAGGGGCAGAACACTGAAGCTTTCTTT
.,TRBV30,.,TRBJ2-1,CAWSYGSYNEQFF,TGTGCCTGGAGTTATGGCAGTTACAATGAGCAGTTCTTC
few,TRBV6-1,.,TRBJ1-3,CASSERSASSGNTIYF,TGTGCCAGCAGTGAAAGGAGCGCGAGCTCTGGAAACACCATATATTTT
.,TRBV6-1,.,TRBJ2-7,CASSSGTNSAQYF,TGTGCCAGCAGCTCCGGAACAAATTCAGCGCAGTACTTC
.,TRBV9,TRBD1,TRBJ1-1,CASSGIGTAAEAFF,TGTGCCAGCAGCGGGATAGGGACAGCAGCTGAAGCTTTCTTT
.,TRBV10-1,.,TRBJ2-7,CASSGLDSYEQYF,TGCGCCAGCAGTGGTCTGGACTCCTACGAGCAGTACTTC
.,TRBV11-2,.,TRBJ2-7,CASSLVGGRYEQYF,TGTGCCAGCAGCTTAGTAGGGGGAAGGTACGAGCAGTACTTC
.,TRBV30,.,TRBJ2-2,CAWYHTGELFF,TGTGCCTGGTATCACACCGGGGAGCTGTTTTTT
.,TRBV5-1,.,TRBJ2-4,CASSSSGKNIQYF,TGCGCCAGCAGCTCGTCGGGCAAAAACATTCAGTACTTC
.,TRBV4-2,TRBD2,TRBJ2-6,CASSQKASGASGANVLTF,TGTGCCAGCAGCCAGAAGGCTAGCGGGGCCTCTGGGGCCAACGTCCTGACTTTC
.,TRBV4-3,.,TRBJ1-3,CASSQDKAASGNTIYF,TGCGCCAGCAGCCAAGATAAGGCAGCCTCTGGAAACACCATATATTTT
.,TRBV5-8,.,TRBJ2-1,CASSFPGVTYNEQFF,TGTGCCAGCAGCTTTCCAGGGGTAACCTACAATGAGCAGTTCTTC
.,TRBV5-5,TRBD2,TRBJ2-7,CASSFSPGLADYEQYF,TGTGCCAGCAGCTTTTCACCGGGACTAGCGGATTACGAGCAGTACTTC
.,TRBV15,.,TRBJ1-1,CATSRDRRRVDTEAFF,TGTGCCACCAGCAGGGACAGACGGCGGGTTGACACTGAAGCTTTCTTT
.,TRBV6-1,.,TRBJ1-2,CASRAESYTF,TGTGCCAGCAGGGCCGAGTCCTACACCTTC
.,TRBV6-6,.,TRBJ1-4,CASSPGPGKLFF,TGTGCCAGCAGTCCGGGACCGGGGAAACTGTTTTTT
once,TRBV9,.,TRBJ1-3,CASSENSAGASRNTIYF,TGTGCCAGCAGCGAGAATAGTGCGGGGGCCAGTAGAAACACCATATATTTT
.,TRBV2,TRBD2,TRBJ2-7,CASRGGAAGGLAYEQYF,TGTGCCAGCAGGGGTGGGGCAGCGGGGGGCCTAGCCTACGAGCAGTACTTC